This TCR beta chain was captured in a study of blood T cell repertoires in COVID-19. The wider study: COVID-19 samples collected from the United States, Italy and Spain covered acute and convalescent phases.

This CDR3 region has 15 residues. The germline CDR1 and CDR2 sequences are SGHTA and FQGNSA. Trimming took 1 base from V and 8 from J; bases not matched to a gene: 9. TCRdb's copy holds only in-frame clones and misses some; the assay was immunoSEQ multiplex PCR. The sample carries more than 250,000 clones, more than 70% recorded once. The sample comprised PBMCs or T cells enriched from blood (not recorded which). This chain uses TRBV7-2 with TRBJ1-2, with TRBD1 matching 8 bases. The source is a woman in her 30s who had recovered from COVID-19. Here the CDR3 DNA reads TGTGCCAGCAGCTTAGAGTCGGCAGGGGGCTTGGGCTACACCTTC. This sequence encodes CASSLESAGGLGYTF.